This TCR beta chain was captured in a study of response to subunit inactivated influenza vaccine. There are a few counts of this clonotype. CDR3 length: 14 amino acids. Germline CDR1 SGHRS, CDR2 YFSETQ. J was trimmed by 3 bases and V by 5 bases; bases with no gene match: 4. TCRdb reprocessed the RT-PCR reads via MiXCR and lists one record per CDR3 protein. The sample consists of approximately 500,000 distinct CDR3 sequences, around 13% of them appearing once. This chain uses TRBV5-1 with TRBJ2-5; 10 bases are a match to TRBD2. Here the sequenced sample was PBMCs from blood, taken approximately 13 days after vaccination. This clonotype was obtained from a man aged 50 or older who received an inactivated influenza vaccine. The CDR3 DNA sequence: TGCGCCAGCAGGCCGGGACTAGCGAAAGAGACCCAGTACTTC. Protein product: CASRPGLAKETQYF.